The rows below give T cell receptor beta chains drawn from one sample of a study of CD8 T cells in Susac syndrome. TCRdb reprocessed the immunoSEQ multiplex PCR reads via MiXCR and lists one record per CDR3 protein. The repertoire has 150,000 to 200,000 distinct CDR3 sequences, approximately 92% of them found once; the top ten carry more than 0.11%. Sequencing was performed on CD4+ T cells from PBMCs. These receptors all stem from a human donor in good health. The CDR3 runs from the conserved cysteine through the conserved F or W. Fields, in order: clone size, J gene, V gene, D gene, CDR3 DNA, CDR3 protein. The D gene is left open where the match is weak. Only part of the rows carry a size: once, few, many, or a class if the clone is expanded.

size: -; J: TRBJ1-3; V: TRBV18; D: -; DNA: TGTGCCAGCTCATATACGGGACACTCTGGAAACACCATATATTTT; CDR3: CASSYTGHSGNTIYF
size: once; J: TRBJ2-5; V: TRBV29-1; D: -; DNA: TGCAGCGCTGAGGGGCAGGGGCCAGAGACCCAGTACTTC; CDR3: CSAEGQGPETQYF
size: -; J: TRBJ2-5; V: TRBV29-1; D: TRBD2; DNA: TGCAGCGCGGAGCGGGGGGGCCAAGAGACCCAGTACTTC; CDR3: CSAERGGQETQYF
size: -; J: TRBJ1-1; V: TRBV10-3; D: -; DNA: TGTGCCATCAATTGGGGGGAGAACACTGAAGCTTTCTTT; CDR3: CAINWGENTEAFF
size: -; J: TRBJ1-2; V: TRBV10-3; D: TRBD1; DNA: TGTGCCATCAAACCGGGACAGGGGACAAACTATGGCTACACCTTC; CDR3: CAIKPGQGTNYGYTF
size: once; J: TRBJ2-2; V: TRBV6-1; D: -; DNA: TGTGCCAGCAGTGGACAGGCGACATTCACCGGGGAGCTGTTTTTT; CDR3: CASSGQATFTGELFF
size: -; J: TRBJ1-3; V: TRBV28; D: -; DNA: TGTGCCAGCAGTTTTGAACCCTCTGGAAACACCATATATTTT; CDR3: CASSFEPSGNTIYF
size: -; J: TRBJ2-1; V: TRBV9; D: -; DNA: TGTGCCAGCAACGACCGGGATGAGCAGTTCTTC; CDR3: CASNDRDEQFF
size: -; J: TRBJ2-1; V: TRBV7-9; D: TRBD2; DNA: TGTGCCAGCAGCCCTTTTGTTGCGGGGGGGCCTCAGTTCTTC; CDR3: CASSPFVAGGPQFF
size: -; J: TRBJ2-7; V: TRBV25-1; D: TRBD1; DNA: TGTGCCAGCAGCCCTTCGACAGGGAGCTACGAGCAGTACTTC; CDR3: CASSPSTGSYEQYF
size: -; J: TRBJ1-5; V: TRBV20-1; D: -; DNA: TGCAGTGCTCGGACAGAAGGGGGTCAGCCCCAGCATTTT; CDR3: CSARTEGGQPQHF
size: -; J: TRBJ2-3; V: TRBV15; D: -; DNA: TGTGCCACCAGCAGAGATAGTTACGGGGGGCTAGATACGCAGTATTTT; CDR3: CATSRDSYGGLDTQYF
size: -; J: TRBJ1-2; V: TRBV2; D: -; DNA: TGTGCCAGCAGGGCGACTGCCAGGGGAAACTATGGCTACACCTTC; CDR3: CASRATARGNYGYTF
size: -; J: TRBJ2-1; V: TRBV5-1; D: TRBD1; DNA: TGCGCCAGCAGCCCGGGACAGGGGGGGTCCTACAATGAGCAGTTCTTC; CDR3: CASSPGQGGSYNEQFF
size: -; J: TRBJ1-2; V: TRBV29-1; D: -; DNA: TGCAGCGTTGGCCTAGATGGCTACACCTTC; CDR3: CSVGLDGYTF
size: -; J: TRBJ2-2; V: TRBV6-5; D: -; DNA: TGTGCCAGCAGGCCTCCGACCGGGGAGCTGTTTTTT; CDR3: CASRPPTGELFF
size: -; J: TRBJ2-3; V: TRBV29-1; D: -; DNA: TGCAGCGTTGAAGGAGGCACAGATACGCAGTATTTT; CDR3: CSVEGGTDTQYF
size: -; J: TRBJ1-2; V: TRBV11-2; D: -; DNA: TGTGCCAGCACCACAGCTTCATATGGGGGCTACACCTTC; CDR3: CASTTASYGGYTF
size: -; J: TRBJ1-1; V: TRBV6-5; D: TRBD1; DNA: TGTGCCAGCAGTTCCCATCAGGGACAGTCGAACACTGAAGCTTTCTTT; CDR3: CASSSHQGQSNTEAFF
size: -; J: TRBJ2-2; V: TRBV29-1; D: TRBD1; DNA: TGCAGCGTTCCCCTACAGGGGGAAGGCGGGGAGCTGTTTTTT; CDR3: CSVPLQGEGGELFF
size: -; J: TRBJ1-2; V: TRBV29-1; D: -; DNA: TGCAGCGTTGGTCGGGGAGACAGTGATTACTATGGCTACACCTTC; CDR3: CSVGRGDSDYYGYTF
size: -; J: TRBJ2-5; V: TRBV20-1; D: -; DNA: TGCAGTGCTAGAGTCCAGATAGAGACCCAGTACTTC; CDR3: CSARVQIETQYF